This T cell receptor (beta chain) was profiled in a study of T cells of healthy individuals. This clonotype appeared many times. The V gene lost 5 bases and the J gene lost 3 bases, with 12 bases spanning the gap. The CDR3 is 14 residues long. CDR1 is MNHEY, CDR2 SMNVEV, per germline (reference sequence). TCRdb re-called the 5' RACE reads through MiXCR, storing one row per CDR3 protein. Among around 53,000 distinct CDR3 sequences listed, roughly 15% were seen once. This rearrangement joins TRBV27 to TRBJ2-3; unclear D gene. This TCR derives from a human donor in good health. CDR3 sequence (DNA): TGTGCCAGCAGTCCGAGACCCCTAACAGATACGCAGTATTTT. It codes for CASSPRPLTDTQYF.